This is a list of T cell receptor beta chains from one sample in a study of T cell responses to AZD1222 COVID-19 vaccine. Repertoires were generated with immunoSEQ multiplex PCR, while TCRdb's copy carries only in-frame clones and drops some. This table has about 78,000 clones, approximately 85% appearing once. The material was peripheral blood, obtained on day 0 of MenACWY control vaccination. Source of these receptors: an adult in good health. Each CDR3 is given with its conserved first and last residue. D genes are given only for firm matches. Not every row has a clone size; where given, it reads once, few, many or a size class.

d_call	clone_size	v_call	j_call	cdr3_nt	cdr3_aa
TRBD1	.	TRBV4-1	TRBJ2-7	TGCGCCAGCAGCCAAGATCTGGGCGGTTACAGGGGCTTCATCTACGAGCAGTACTTC	CASSQDLGGYRGFIYEQYF
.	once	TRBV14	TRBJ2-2	TGTGCCAGCAGCTTACAGGGTTTCACCGGGGAGCTGTTTTTT	CASSLQGFTGELFF
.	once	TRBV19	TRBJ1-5	TGTGCCAGTAGTATAGGGGGCTTTAGCAATCAGCCCCAGCATTTT	CASSIGGFSNQPQHF
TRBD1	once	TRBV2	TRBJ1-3	TGTGCCACTCGACAGGGGGAATCTGGAAACACCATATATTTT	CATRQGESGNTIYF
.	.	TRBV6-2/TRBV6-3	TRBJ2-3	TGTGCCAGCAGTTACTCGCAGGCAGATACGCAGTATTTT	CASSYSQADTQYF
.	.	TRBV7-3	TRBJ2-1	TGTGCCAGCAGCTCCCGGGAAGTTGGTGAGCAGTTCTTC	CASSSREVGEQFF
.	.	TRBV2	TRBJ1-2	TGTGCCAGCAGTGCAGACGGGGTTTATGGCTACACCTTC	CASSADGVYGYTF
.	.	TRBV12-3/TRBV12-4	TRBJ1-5	TGTGCCAGCAGTTTAGCGACAGCTCAGCCCCAGCATTTT	CASSLATAQPQHF
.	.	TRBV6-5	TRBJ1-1	TGTGCCAGCAGTTATGGGCAGAACACTGAAGCTTTCTTT	CASSYGQNTEAFF
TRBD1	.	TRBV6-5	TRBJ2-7	TGTGCCAGCAGTATAGGGACAGCCTACGAGCAGTACTTC	CASSIGTAYEQYF
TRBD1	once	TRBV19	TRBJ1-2	TGTGCCAGTAGTGACCTGGACGGGCGACAGGGGTCCTATGGCTACACCTTC	CASSDLDGRQGSYGYTF
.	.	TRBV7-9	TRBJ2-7	TGTGCCAGCAGCAAATCTCGGGATTCCCCATACGAGCAGTACTTC	CASSKSRDSPYEQYF
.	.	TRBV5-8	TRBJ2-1	TGTGCCAGCAGCTTGTTCCCACTACTACACAATGAGCAGTTCTTC	CASSLFPLLHNEQFF
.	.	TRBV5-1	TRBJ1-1	TGCGCCAGCAGCTTGGCCACATGGAACACTGAAGCTTTCTTT	CASSLATWNTEAFF
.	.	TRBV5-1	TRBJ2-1	TGCGCCAGCAGGCCCCTAGGGGAAGGGTCCTACAATGAGCAGTTCTTC	CASRPLGEGSYNEQFF
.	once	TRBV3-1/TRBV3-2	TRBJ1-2	TGTGCCAGCAGCCCGCCGCGACAGTCAAATAACTATGGCTACACCTTC	CASSPPRQSNNYGYTF
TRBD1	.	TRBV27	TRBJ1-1	TGTGCCAGCAGTTTATTTGGGTATACAGGGGCCCTCTCGAACACTGAAGCTTTCTTT	CASSLFGYTGALSNTEAFF
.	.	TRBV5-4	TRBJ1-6	TGTGCCAGCAGCTCCCCAGGGAAGAGCTCCTATAATTCACCCCTCCACTTT	CASSSPGKSSYNSPLHF
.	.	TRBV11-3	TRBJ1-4	TGTGCCAGCAGCTTCAGGAATGAAAAACTGTTTTTT	CASSFRNEKLFF
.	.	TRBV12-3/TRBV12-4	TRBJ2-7	TGTGCCAGCAGTTTAGAGCGCGGCGAGCAGTACTTC	CASSLERGEQYF
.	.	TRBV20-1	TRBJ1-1	TGCAGTGCTAGTCCGCTGAACACTGAAGCTTTCTTT	CSASPLNTEAFF
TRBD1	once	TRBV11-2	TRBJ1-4	TGTGCCAGCAGCAAGGGACAGTGGGCTAATGAAAAACTGTTTTTT	CASSKGQWANEKLFF
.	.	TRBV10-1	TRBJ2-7	TGCGCCAGCAGTGAACCGGCCGGGGGAAGAAACTACGAGCAGTACTTC	CASSEPAGGRNYEQYF
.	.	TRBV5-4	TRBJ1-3	TGTGCCAGCAGCTTGGGGACCGCGAGCTCTGGAAACACCATATATTTT	CASSLGTASSGNTIYF
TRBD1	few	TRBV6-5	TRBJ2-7	TGTGCCAGCAGTTACGGAGGACAGGGATCAATCTACGAGCAGTACTTC	CASSYGGQGSIYEQYF
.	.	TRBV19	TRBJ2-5	TGTGCCAGTACTAAACCGGGTGGGCAAGAGACCCAGTACTTC	CASTKPGGQETQYF
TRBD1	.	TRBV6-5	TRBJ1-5	TGTGCCAGCATCCGGGACAGGGCTAGCAATCAGCCCCAGCATTTT	CASIRDRASNQPQHF
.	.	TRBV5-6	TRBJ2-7	TGTGCCAGCAGCTTGGCCGGTTCGTCCCTTTTGTACGAGCAGTACTTC	CASSLAGSSLLYEQYF
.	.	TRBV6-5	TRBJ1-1	TGTGCCAGCAACCCCAGGGAACGGAACACTGAAGCTTTCTTT	CASNPRERNTEAFF